A few counts support the clone carrying this T cell receptor (beta chain). V was clipped by 6 bases and J by 5 bases, with 11 bases between them. The CDR3 consists of 14 residues. A unique molecular identifier was attached to every TCR cDNA molecule. TCRdb itself ran the 5' RACE reads through MiXCR, one entry per CDR3 protein. The repertoire has about 90,000 distinct CDR3 sequences, approximately 8.2% of them found once; the top ten carry 6.9%. Time point in this sample: sample taken at primary tumor resection. Sequencing was performed on whole RNA extracted from tumor and nontumor lung tissue, or from frozen PBMC, and the material was left unsorted. The data stem from a study of spatial heterogeneity in lung cancer.

This sequence joins TRBV12-3 or TRBV12-4 and TRBJ1-6; D ambiguous. The TCR comes from a male donor with early-stage non-small cell lung cancer. The sequencing here drew on PBMCs, taken at surgery. CDR3 region: CASSHGRNNSPLHF. DNA of the CDR3: TGTGCCAGCAGCCATGGACGGAATAATTCACCCCTCCACTTT.